This T cell receptor (beta chain) is from a study of a mutant IDH1 vaccine in newly diagnosed glioma. Regarding this clone: Its antigen is not identified.

Assay: immunoSEQ multiplex PCR; the TCRdb copy retains only in-frame clones and omits some. This sample has under 35,000 clones, with nearly 90% found just once. Noted time point: week 11, during vaccination. Each dose of the vaccine consisted of 300 ug of mutant IDH1 20-mer peptide, with topical imiquimod. V lost 4 bases, J lost 6 bases, and 6 bases stayed unmatched. Germline V gives CDR1 SGHDN, CDR2 FVKESK. The CDR3 consists of 14 residues. The genes are TRBV14 and TRBJ2-1; 7 bases agree with TRBD2. This clonotype originated in a man aged 18 to 35 with glioma. Sequences were derived from PBMCs, sampled from a glioma patient whose treatment included an IDH1 peptide vaccine. The DNA for the CDR3 is TGTGCCAGCAGCCGGGCTAGCGGCCTCAATGAGCAGTTCTTC. Translated: CASSRASGLNEQFF.